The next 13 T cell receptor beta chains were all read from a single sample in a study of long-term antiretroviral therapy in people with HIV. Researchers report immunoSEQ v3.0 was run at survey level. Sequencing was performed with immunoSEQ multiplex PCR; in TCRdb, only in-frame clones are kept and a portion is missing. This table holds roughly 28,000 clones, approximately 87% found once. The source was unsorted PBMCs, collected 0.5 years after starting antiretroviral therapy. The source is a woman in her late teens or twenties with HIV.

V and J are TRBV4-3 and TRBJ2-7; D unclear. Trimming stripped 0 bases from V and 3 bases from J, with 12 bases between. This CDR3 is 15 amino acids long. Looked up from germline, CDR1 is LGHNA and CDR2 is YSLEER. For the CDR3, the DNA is TGCGCCAGCAGCCAAGAGAGGCCCCCCGGCTACGAGCAGTACTTC. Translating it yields CASSQERPPGYEQYF.

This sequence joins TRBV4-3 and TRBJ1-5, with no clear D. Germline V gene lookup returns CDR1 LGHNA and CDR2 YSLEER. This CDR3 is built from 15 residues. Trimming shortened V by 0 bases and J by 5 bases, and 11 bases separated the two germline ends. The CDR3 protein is CASSQEGRGDQPQHF. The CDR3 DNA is TGCGCCAGCAGCCAAGAGGGCCGGGGAGATCAGCCCCAGCATTTT.

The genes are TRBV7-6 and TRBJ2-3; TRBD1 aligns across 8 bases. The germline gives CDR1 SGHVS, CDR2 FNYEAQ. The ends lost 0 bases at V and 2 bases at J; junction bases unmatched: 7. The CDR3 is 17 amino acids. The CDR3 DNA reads TGTGCCAGCAGCTTAGCGTTGGGGGACAGGATCACAGATACGCAGTATTTT. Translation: CASSLALGDRITDTQYF.

DNA of the CDR3: TGTGCCAGCAGTCTAGAGCGGGAGGGCCGAGGGACCCAGTACTTC. This gives the protein CASSLEREGRGTQYF. The chain links TRBV6-6 to TRBJ2-5, with 10 bases lining up with TRBD2. The germline V gene has CDR1 MNHNY and CDR2 SVGAGI (reference sequence). This CDR3 is 15 amino acids long. The J segment lost 7 bases and the V segment lost 5 bases, leaving 10 bases of the junction unmatched.

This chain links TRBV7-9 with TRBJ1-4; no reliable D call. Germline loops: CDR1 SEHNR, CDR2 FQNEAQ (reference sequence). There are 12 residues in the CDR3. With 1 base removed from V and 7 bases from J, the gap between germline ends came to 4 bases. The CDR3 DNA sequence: TGTGCCAGCAGCTTAGATTTTGAAAAACTGTTTTTT. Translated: CASSLDFEKLFF.

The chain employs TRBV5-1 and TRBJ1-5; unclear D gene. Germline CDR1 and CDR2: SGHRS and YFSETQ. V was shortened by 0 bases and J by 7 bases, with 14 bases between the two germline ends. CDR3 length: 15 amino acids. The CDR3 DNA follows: TGCGCCAGCAGCTTGGGAGGCAACCGAAGGCAGCCCCAGCATTTT. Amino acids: CASSLGGNRRQPQHF.

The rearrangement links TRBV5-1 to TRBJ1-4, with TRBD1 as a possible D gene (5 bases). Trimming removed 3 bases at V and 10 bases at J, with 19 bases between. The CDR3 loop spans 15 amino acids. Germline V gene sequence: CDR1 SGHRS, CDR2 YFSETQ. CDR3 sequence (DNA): TGCGCCAGCAGCTGGGGAGGGGAAGAGGGTGGAAAACTGTTTTTT. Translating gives CASSWGGEEGGKLFF. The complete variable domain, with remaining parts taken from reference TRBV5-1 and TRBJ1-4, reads KAGVTQTPRYLIKTRGQQVTLSCSPISGHRSVSWYQQTPGQGLQFLFEYFSETQRNKGNFPGRFSGRQFSNSRSEMNVSTLELGDSALYLCASSWGGEEGGKLFFGSGTQLSVL.

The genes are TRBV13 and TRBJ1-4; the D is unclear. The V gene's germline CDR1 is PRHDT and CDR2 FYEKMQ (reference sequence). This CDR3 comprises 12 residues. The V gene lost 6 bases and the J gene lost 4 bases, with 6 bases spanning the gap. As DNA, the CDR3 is TGTGCCAGCAGTCCTTTTAATGAAAAACTGTTTTTT. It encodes CASSPFNEKLFF.

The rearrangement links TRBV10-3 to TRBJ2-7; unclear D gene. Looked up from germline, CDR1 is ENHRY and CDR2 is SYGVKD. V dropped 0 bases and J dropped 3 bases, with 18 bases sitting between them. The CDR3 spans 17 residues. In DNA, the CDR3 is TGTGCCATCAGTGAGTCGGCTTCGGGCGCTGTGGGCTACGAGCAGTACTTC. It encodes CAISESASGAVGYEQYF.

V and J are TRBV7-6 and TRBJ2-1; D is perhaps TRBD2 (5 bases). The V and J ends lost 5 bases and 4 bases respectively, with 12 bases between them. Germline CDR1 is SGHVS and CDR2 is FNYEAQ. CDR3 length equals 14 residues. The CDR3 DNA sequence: TGTGCCAGCAGCCATACCGGGGTATACAATGAGCAGTTCTTC. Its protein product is CASSHTGVYNEQFF.

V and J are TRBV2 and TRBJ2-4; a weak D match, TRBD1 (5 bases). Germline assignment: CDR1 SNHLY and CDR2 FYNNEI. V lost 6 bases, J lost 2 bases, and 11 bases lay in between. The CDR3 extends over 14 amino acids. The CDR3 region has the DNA TGTGCCAGCAGGAAAACAGGATCCAAAAACATTCAGTACTTC. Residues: CASRKTGSKNIQYF. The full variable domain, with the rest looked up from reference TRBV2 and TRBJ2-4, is EPEVTQTPSHQVTQMGQEVILRCVPISNHLYFYWYRQILGQKVEFLVSFYNNEISEKSEIFDDQFSVERPDGSNFTLKIRSTKLEDSAMYFCASRKTGSKNIQYFGAGTRLSVL.

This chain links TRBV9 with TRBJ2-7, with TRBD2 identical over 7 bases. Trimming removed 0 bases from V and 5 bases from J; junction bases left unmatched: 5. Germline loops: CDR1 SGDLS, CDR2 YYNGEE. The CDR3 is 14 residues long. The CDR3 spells CASSVGGGEHEQYF. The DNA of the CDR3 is TGTGCCAGCAGCGTAGGCGGGGGAGAGCACGAGCAGTACTTC.

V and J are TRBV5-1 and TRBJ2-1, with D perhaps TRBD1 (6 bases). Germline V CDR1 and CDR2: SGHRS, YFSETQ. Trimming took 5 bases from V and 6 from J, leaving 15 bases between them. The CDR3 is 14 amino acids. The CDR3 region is CASRTAGDSNEQFF. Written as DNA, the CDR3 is TGCGCCAGCAGAACCGCAGGGGATAGCAATGAGCAGTTCTTC.